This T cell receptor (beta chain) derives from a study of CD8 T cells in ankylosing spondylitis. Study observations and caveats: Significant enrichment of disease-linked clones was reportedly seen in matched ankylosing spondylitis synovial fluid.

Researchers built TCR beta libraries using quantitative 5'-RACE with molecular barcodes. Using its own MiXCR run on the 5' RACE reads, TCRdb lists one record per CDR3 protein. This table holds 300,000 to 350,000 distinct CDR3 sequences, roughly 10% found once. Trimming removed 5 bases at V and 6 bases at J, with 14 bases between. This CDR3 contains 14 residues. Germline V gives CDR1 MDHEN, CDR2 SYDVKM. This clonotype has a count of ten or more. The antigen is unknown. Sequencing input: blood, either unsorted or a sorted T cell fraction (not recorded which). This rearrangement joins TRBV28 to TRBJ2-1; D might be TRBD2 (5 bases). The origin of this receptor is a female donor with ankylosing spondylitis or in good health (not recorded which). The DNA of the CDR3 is TGTGCCAGCAGTCCAACGCGGGTCATCAATGAGCAGTTCTTC. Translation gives CASSPTRVINEQFF.